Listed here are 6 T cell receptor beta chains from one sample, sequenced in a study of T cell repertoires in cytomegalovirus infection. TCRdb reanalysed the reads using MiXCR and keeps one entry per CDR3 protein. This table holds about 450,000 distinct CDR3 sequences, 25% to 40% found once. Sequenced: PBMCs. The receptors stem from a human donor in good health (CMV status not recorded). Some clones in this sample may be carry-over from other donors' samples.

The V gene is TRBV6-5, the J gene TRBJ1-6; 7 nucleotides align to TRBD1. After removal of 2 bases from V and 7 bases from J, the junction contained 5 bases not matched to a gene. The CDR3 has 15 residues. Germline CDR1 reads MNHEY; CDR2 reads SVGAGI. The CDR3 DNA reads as TGTGCCAGCAGTTACGAGGGGGCCAAGAATTCACCCCTCCACTTT. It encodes CASSYEGAKNSPLHF.

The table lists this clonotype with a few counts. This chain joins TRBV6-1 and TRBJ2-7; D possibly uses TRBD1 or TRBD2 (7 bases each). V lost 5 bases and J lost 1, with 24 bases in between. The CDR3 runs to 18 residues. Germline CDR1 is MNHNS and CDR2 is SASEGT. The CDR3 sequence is CASSSVFAAGQKSYEQYF. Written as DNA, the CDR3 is TGTGCCAGCAGTAGCGTGTTTGCAGCGGGACAGAAATCCTACGAGCAGTACTTC.

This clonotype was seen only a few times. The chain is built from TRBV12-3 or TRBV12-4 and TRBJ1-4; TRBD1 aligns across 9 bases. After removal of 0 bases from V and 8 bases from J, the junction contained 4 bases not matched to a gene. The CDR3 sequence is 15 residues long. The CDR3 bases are TGTGCCAGCAGTTTAGCCCGAGGACAGGGGGAAAAACTGTTTTTT. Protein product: CASSLARGQGEKLFF.

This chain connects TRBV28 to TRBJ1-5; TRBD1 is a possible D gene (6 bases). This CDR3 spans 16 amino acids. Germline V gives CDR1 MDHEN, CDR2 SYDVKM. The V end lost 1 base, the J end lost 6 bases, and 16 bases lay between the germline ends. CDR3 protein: CASSLSAGGAFQPQHF. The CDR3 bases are TGTGCCAGCAGTTTATCTGCGGGGGGCGCGTTTCAGCCCCAGCATTTT.

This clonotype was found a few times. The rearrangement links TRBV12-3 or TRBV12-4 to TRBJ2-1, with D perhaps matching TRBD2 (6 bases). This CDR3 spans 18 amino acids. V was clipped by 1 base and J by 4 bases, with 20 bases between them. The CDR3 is CASSLGYFREDGYNEQFF. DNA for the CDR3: TGTGCCAGCAGTTTAGGATATTTCAGGGAGGACGGGTACAATGAGCAGTTCTTC.

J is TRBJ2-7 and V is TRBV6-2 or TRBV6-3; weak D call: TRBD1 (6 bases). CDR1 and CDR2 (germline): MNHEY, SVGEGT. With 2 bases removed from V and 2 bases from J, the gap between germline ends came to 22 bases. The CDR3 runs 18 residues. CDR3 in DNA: TGTGCCAGCAGTTACGGACTCACGCAGGGGAAAAGACCCTACGAGCAGTACTTC. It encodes CASSYGLTQGKRPYEQYF.